The TCR beta chain under discussion was sequenced for a study of T cells in localized non-small cell lung cancer. Overall study results and limits: The tumor had only one region sequenced, so heterogeneity remains possible.

The assay was immunoSEQ multiplex PCR, and TCRdb's table has in-frame clones only and misses some. The table records almost 65,000 clones, 75% to 90% of them present only once. As to this clone: Its cognate antigen is unknown.

J gave up 5 bases and V 5 bases, and 11 bases lay outside the gene matches. CDR3 size: 17 residues. In germline, CDR1 is SEHNR, CDR2 FQNEAQ (reference sequence). This specimen consisted of peripheral blood, obtained before any cancer treatment. The clonotype originates from a woman between 35 and 70 years old with stage I lung adenocarcinoma. The rearrangement joins TRBV7-9 to TRBJ2-2, with TRBD2 matching over 10 bases. CDR3: CASSNGAGGPRTGELFF. Written as DNA, the CDR3 is TGTGCCAGCAGCAACGGAGCGGGAGGGCCCCGGACCGGGGAGCTGTTTTTT.